This TCR beta chain appears in the sequencing data of a study of control samples from healthy donors and cancer patients. Produced via immunoSEQ multiplex PCR; TCRdb's table is partial and in-frame only. The sample consists of approximately 170,000 clones, roughly 88% of them appearing once. V lost 0 bases and J 0 bases, leaving 6 bases between the germline ends. The CDR3 extends over 15 amino acids. CDR1 is SGHDN and CDR2 is FVKESK in the germline V gene. Sequenced material: blood. The receptor was isolated from a woman aged 25 to 39 in good health. J is TRBJ2-1 and V is TRBV14; D not certain. The CDR3 reads CASSQDLGSYNEQFF. The DNA for the CDR3 is TGTGCCAGCAGCCAAGATCTGGGCTCCTACAATGAGCAGTTCTTC. Looking up the rest from reference TRBV14 and TRBJ2-1 gives the full variable domain: EAGVTQFPSHSVIEKGQTVTLRCDPISGHDNLYWYRRVMGKEIKFLLHFVKESKQDESGMPNNRFLAERTGGTYSTLKVQPAELEDSGVYFCASSQDLGSYNEQFFGPGTRLTVL.